This T cell receptor beta chain is from a study of post-analysis software for immune sequencing data. Points on this clonotype: Its antigen is still unknown.

The CDR3 runs to 12 residues. V was shortened by 0 bases and J by 5 bases, with 5 bases between the two germline ends. Germline CDR1 is SGDLS and CDR2 is YYNGEE. Study results and limitations: Controls showed lower frequencies than patients for several TRBV segments, and TRBV5-6, TRBV5-1 and TRBV20-1 were among these.

The TCR beta cDNA libraries contained unique molecular identifiers. TCRdb used MiXCR to reprocess the PCR reads, holding one entry per CDR3 protein. Of roughly 570,000 distinct CDR3 sequences listed, 34% are singletons. Sample: blood. The gene calls are TRBV9 and TRBJ2-5; D gene unclear. The receptor comes from a girl under 18 with multiple sclerosis. CDR3 DNA: TGTGCCAGCAGCGTAGCTCCGGAGACCCAGTACTTC. This codes for CASSVAPETQYF.